The rows below give T cell receptor beta chains drawn from one sample of a study of glioma-infiltrating T cells. Via MiXCR, TCRdb re-called the multiplex PCR reads, giving one row per CDR3 protein. The table shows 170,000 or so distinct CDR3 sequences, with around 40% occurring only once. Sequencing used glioma tissue, nonneoplastic brain tissue, or PBMCs (not recorded which). The receptors come from a human donor with low-grade glioma or glioblastoma, undergoing nonglioma brain surgery, or in good health (not recorded which). Both conserved end residues are trimmed from each CDR3. The D gene is left open where the match is weak.

v_gene: TRBV6-2/TRBV6-3
j_gene: TRBJ2-1
d_gene: .
CDR3aa: ASSQSYNYQF

v_gene: TRBV7-2
j_gene: TRBJ1-6
d_gene: .
CDR3aa: ASSLMRRNNSPLH

v_gene: TRBV20-1
j_gene: TRBJ1-6
d_gene: .
CDR3aa: SAKAPGISPLH

v_gene: TRBV4-1
j_gene: TRBJ1-1
d_gene: TRBD1
CDR3aa: ASSQDPGQGLNTEAF

v_gene: TRBV4-1
j_gene: TRBJ2-5
d_gene: TRBD2
CDR3aa: ASSQSVLAGETQY

v_gene: TRBV2
j_gene: TRBJ2-2
d_gene: .
CDR3aa: ASSILANTEELF

v_gene: TRBV2
j_gene: TRBJ2-7
d_gene: TRBD1
CDR3aa: AGRSGQGYEQY

v_gene: TRBV7-9
j_gene: TRBJ2-5
d_gene: TRBD2
CDR3aa: ASSPGLAGAQETQY

v_gene: TRBV12-3/TRBV12-4
j_gene: TRBJ2-1
d_gene: .
CDR3aa: ASTPGSGRTYNEQF

v_gene: TRBV7-9
j_gene: TRBJ2-5
d_gene: .
CDR3aa: ASSFGARGETQY

v_gene: TRBV4-1
j_gene: TRBJ1-2
d_gene: .
CDR3aa: ASSQAQGIGAYT

v_gene: TRBV2
j_gene: TRBJ2-5
d_gene: .
CDR3aa: ASSGSSGQETQY

v_gene: TRBV15
j_gene: TRBJ2-5
d_gene: .
CDR3aa: ATTGGTGTGETQY

v_gene: TRBV12-3/TRBV12-4
j_gene: TRBJ1-1
d_gene: .
CDR3aa: ASSLAPDRTAF